The 13 T cell receptor beta chains below were found in one sample sequenced in a study of T cell clones after liver transplantation. Profiling relied on immunoSEQ multiplex PCR, and the TCRdb table lists in-frame clones only, not all of them. The data show about 120,000 clones, just over 90% seen once. Sample: CD4+ T cells from blood, taken 12 months after liver transplant. All receptors derive from a human patient who received a liver transplant. The graft donor may account for some of the T cells.

The chain combines TRBV18 with TRBJ1-1; D ambiguous. This CDR3 spans 13 amino acids. CDR1 KGHSH and CDR2 LQKENI come from the germline V gene. V lost 2 bases and J 7 bases, leaving 11 bases between the germline ends. This CDR3 is CASSPSQEYEAFF. CDR3 nucleotide sequence: TGTGCCAGCTCACCATCACAAGAGTATGAAGCTTTCTTT.

This clone was observed a single time. The V gene is TRBV7-9, the J gene TRBJ2-5; TRBD2 might be the D (7 bases). This CDR3 is built from 15 residues. Germline V gene lookup returns CDR1 SEHNR and CDR2 FQNEAQ (reference sequence). V gave up 3 bases and J gave up 1 base, with 12 bases separating them. The CDR3 is CASSLGRDTQETQYF. CDR3 in DNA: TGTGCCAGCAGCTTGGGGAGGGACACCCAAGAGACCCAGTACTTC.

The chain combines TRBV7-3 with TRBJ2-7; D is possibly TRBD1 (6 bases). Germline CDR1 and CDR2: SGHTA and FQGTGA. V lost 5 bases to trimming and J lost 3 bases, with 11 bases between them. The CDR3 length is 13 residues. DNA for the CDR3: TGTGCCAGCAGCGCAGGGGTTGGCTACGAGCAGTACTTC. This codes for CASSAGVGYEQYF.

The chain recombines TRBV5-4 with TRBJ2-5; the match to TRBD2 covers 11 bases. The CDR3 extends over 16 amino acids. Per germline, CDR1 SGHNT and CDR2 YYREEE (reference sequence). J lost 4 bases, V lost 0 bases, and 5 bases had no gene match. Written as DNA, the CDR3 is TGTGCCAGCAGCTTGGTAACAGGACTAGCGGGAGAGACCCAGTACTTC. Its translation is CASSLVTGLAGETQYF.

This rearrangement joins TRBV4-2 to TRBJ2-1; 11 bases match TRBD2. V shed 2 bases, J shed 0 bases, and the junction held 6 bases outside the gene matches. The length of the CDR3 is 18 residues. Germline loops: CDR1 LGHNA, CDR2 YNFKEQ. The CDR3 protein is CASSQPTSGASSYNEQFF. In nucleotides, the CDR3 is TGTGCCAGCAGCCAACCGACTAGCGGGGCTAGCTCCTACAATGAGCAGTTCTTC.

The chain employs TRBV20-1 and TRBJ2-7; D remains ambiguous. The CDR3 length is 11 residues. From germline, CDR1 is DFQATT and CDR2 SNEGSKA (reference sequence). V was cut by 6 bases and J by 0 bases, with 6 bases left in between. The CDR3 coding sequence is TGCAGTGCGGCAGGCTCCTACGAGCAGTACTTC. Residues: CSAAGSYEQYF.

The chain has TRBV10-3 and TRBJ2-3, with D unclear. Per germline, CDR1 ENHRY and CDR2 SYGVKD. V lost 7 bases to trimming and J lost 4 bases, with 12 bases between them. CDR3 length: 13 amino acids. The CDR3 spells CAITPRIADTQYF. In DNA form, the CDR3 reads TGTGCCATCACCCCGCGGATCGCAGATACGCAGTATTTT.

The genes are TRBV28 and TRBJ1-1, with D hard to call. The CDR3 covers 15 residues. V was clipped by 4 bases and J by 4 bases, with 16 bases between them. The germline V gene has CDR1 MDHEN and CDR2 SYDVKM. The CDR3: CASSSFAAGGTEAFF. In DNA, the CDR3 is TGTGCCAGCAGTTCCTTCGCGGCAGGCGGCACTGAAGCTTTCTTT.

This clone has just a few counts. The chain joins TRBV7-2 to TRBJ2-3, with D perhaps TRBD2 (5 bases). V lost 2 bases and J lost 7, with 16 bases in between. Germline assignment: CDR1 SGHTA and CDR2 FQGNSA. This CDR3 has 15 amino acids. CDR3 loop: CASSLRRVETNTQYF. The CDR3 DNA sequence: TGTGCCAGCAGCTTACGGCGGGTTGAAACAAATACGCAGTATTTT.

The chain combines TRBV2 with TRBJ2-4; D uncertain. V gave up 1 base and J gave up 8 bases, with 9 bases separating them. This CDR3 has 13 residues. Germline-derived CDR1 and CDR2 are SNHLY and FYNNEI. The CDR3 region is CASSEGYPDIQYF. CDR3 nucleotide sequence: TGTGCCAGCAGTGAAGGGTATCCGGACATTCAGTACTTC.

Comments on this clone: Other nucleotide sequences from this sample produce the same CDR3. The chain uses TRBV2 and TRBJ2-5; no clear D gene. Germline V gene data show CDR1 as SNHLY and CDR2 as FYNNEI. Trimming pared 2 bases from V and 5 bases from J, leaving 3 bases between. This CDR3 comprises 11 residues. The CDR3 bases are TGTGCCAGCAGTGAACGGGAGACCCAGTACTTC. Protein: CASSERETQYF. Filled out from reference TRBV2 and TRBJ2-5, the complete variable domain reads EPEVTQTPSHQVTQMGQEVILRCVPISNHLYFYWYRQILGQKVEFLVSFYNNEISEKSEIFDDQFSVERPDGSNFTLKIRSTKLEDSAMYFCASSERETQYFGPGTRLLVL.

The chain recombines TRBV27 with TRBJ1-1, with 9 bases fitting TRBD1. Germline loops: CDR1 MNHEY, CDR2 SMNVEV (reference sequence). There are 16 residues in the CDR3. The V gene end was trimmed by 2 bases and the J gene end by 11 bases; junction bases not matched to a gene: 15. The CDR3 region is CASSLEGTGSVREAFF. DNA for the CDR3: TGTGCCAGCAGTTTAGAGGGGACAGGGTCGGTCCGGGAGGCTTTCTTT.

The V gene is TRBV10-3, the J gene TRBJ2-7, with 10 nucleotides matching TRBD2. Germline trimming cut 2 bases from V and 5 bases from J; bases unmatched to any gene: 9. The CDR3 covers 16 residues. CDR1 is ENHRY and CDR2 is SYGVKD in the germline V gene. The CDR3 reads CAISEGGIAGGHEQYF. The CDR3 nucleotides read TGTGCCATCAGTGAGGGCGGTATAGCGGGAGGACACGAGCAGTACTTC.